The TCR beta chain described here comes from a study of cytomegalovirus exposure and HLA in healthy donors. General observations from the study: Sequence variants that were highly shared formed a cluster that was likely a sequencing artifact. Segments of the TCR beta V type were, in most cases, productive about 87% or about 30% of the time in an earlier analysis.

The count of this clone is one. Its specificity is not known. PCR used 60 Vbeta primers and 13 Jbeta primers. Only in-frame clones appear in the TCRdb table, and some are missing; sequencing was by immunoSEQ multiplex PCR. The table has some 120,000 clones, around three quarters seen once. Trimming took 3 bases from V and 1 from J, leaving 7 bases between them. This CDR3 region has 15 residues. Germline loops: CDR1 MNHEY, CDR2 SVGAGI. In nominal health when sampled, donors likely had unrecorded immune exposures nonetheless. The specimen sequenced was PBMCs. The chain joins TRBV6-5 to TRBJ2-6; D is possibly TRBD1 (5 bases). This TCR came from a woman aged 45-59 years in good health and CMV-seronegative. DNA of the CDR3: TGTGCCAGCAGTTATCAGGGTTCTGGGGCCAACGTCCTGACTTTC. Amino acids: CASSYQGSGANVLTF.